Listed below are T cell receptor beta chains from one sample, sequenced in a study of cytomegalovirus exposure and HLA in healthy donors. The table came from immunoSEQ multiplex PCR; TCRdb's copy has only in-frame clones and leaves some out. The sample includes some 84,000 clones, roughly 80% of them seen just once. Sequences were obtained from PBMCs. These receptors originate from a boy aged 5-17 years in good health and CMV-seronegative. Both conserved end residues are part of each CDR3. The order of the fields is J gene, V gene, D gene, clone size, CDR3 DNA, CDR3 protein. D genes are given only for firm matches. A clone size is listed for some rows: how often the clone was seen (once, few, many), or a class if it is expanded.

J gene: TRBJ2-5; V gene: TRBV2; D gene: TRBD2; clone size: .; CDR3 DNA: TGTGCCAGCAGGCCGGGACTAGTGGAGACCCAGTACTTC; CDR3 protein: CASRPGLVETQYF
J gene: TRBJ2-5; V gene: TRBV11-1; D gene: .; clone size: .; CDR3 DNA: TGTGCCAGCAGCCCCTCCAGATCTTCTCAAGAGACCCAGTACTTC; CDR3 protein: CASSPSRSSQETQYF
J gene: TRBJ1-1; V gene: TRBV2; D gene: .; clone size: .; CDR3 DNA: TGTGCCAGCAGTGAAGCCCCGTCGGCTTTCTTT; CDR3 protein: CASSEAPSAFF
J gene: TRBJ1-1; V gene: TRBV7-9; D gene: TRBD1; clone size: .; CDR3 DNA: TGTGCCAGCAGCCAGGGACAGGCGTTTACTGAAGCTTTCTTT; CDR3 protein: CASSQGQAFTEAFF
J gene: TRBJ2-5; V gene: TRBV2; D gene: TRBD1; clone size: .; CDR3 DNA: TGTGCCAGCAGTGCCCTAGACAGGGAGAGGGAGACCCAGTACTTC; CDR3 protein: CASSALDRERETQYF
J gene: TRBJ1-1; V gene: TRBV27; D gene: TRBD1; clone size: .; CDR3 DNA: TGTGCCAGCAAAACAGGGGGCACTGAAGCTTTCTTT; CDR3 protein: CASKTGGTEAFF
J gene: TRBJ2-3; V gene: TRBV5-1; D gene: .; clone size: .; CDR3 DNA: TGCGCCAGCAGCCCTGGGCAGAGCACAGATACGCAGTATTTT; CDR3 protein: CASSPGQSTDTQYF
J gene: TRBJ2-7; V gene: TRBV4-3; D gene: .; clone size: .; CDR3 DNA: TGCGCCAGCAGCCAAGGCCGGGGGAGATACGAGCAGTACTTC; CDR3 protein: CASSQGRGRYEQYF
J gene: TRBJ2-7; V gene: TRBV9; D gene: .; clone size: .; CDR3 DNA: TGTGCCAGCAGCGATAGCTCCTACGAGCAGTACTTC; CDR3 protein: CASSDSSYEQYF
J gene: TRBJ1-4; V gene: TRBV19; D gene: .; clone size: .; CDR3 DNA: TGTGCCAGTAGTTCCTCGGAGAGGGTCTTGTTTTTT; CDR3 protein: CASSSSERVLFF
J gene: TRBJ2-1; V gene: TRBV30; D gene: .; clone size: once; CDR3 DNA: TGTGCCTGGAGTCAAACTGGGGCTAGCGCCTACAATGAGCAGTTCTTC; CDR3 protein: CAWSQTGASAYNEQFF
J gene: TRBJ2-5; V gene: TRBV7-9; D gene: TRBD1; clone size: .; CDR3 DNA: TGTGCCAGCAGCCCCCCCGGGGTTCGGACAGGTCAAGAGACCCAGTACTTC; CDR3 protein: CASSPPGVRTGQETQYF
J gene: TRBJ1-5; V gene: TRBV4-3; D gene: .; clone size: .; CDR3 DNA: TGCGCCAGCAGCCAAGGGAGAGGAGAAGTGGGTCAGCCCCAGCATTTT; CDR3 protein: CASSQGRGEVGQPQHF
J gene: TRBJ1-1; V gene: TRBV7-9; D gene: .; clone size: .; CDR3 DNA: TGTGCCAGCAGCTTACCGGCCCCGGGGGGAGAAGCTTTCTTT; CDR3 protein: CASSLPAPGGEAFF
J gene: TRBJ2-7; V gene: TRBV14; D gene: .; clone size: .; CDR3 DNA: TGTGCCAGCAGCCAAGCGCGAGGCGAGCAGTACTTC; CDR3 protein: CASSQARGEQYF
J gene: TRBJ2-5; V gene: TRBV6-5; D gene: TRBD1; clone size: once; CDR3 DNA: TGTGCCAGCAGCCTCGGACAGGGCACCGAGACCCAGTACTTC; CDR3 protein: CASSLGQGTETQYF
J gene: TRBJ1-1; V gene: TRBV28; D gene: .; clone size: .; CDR3 DNA: TGTGCCAGCAGTTTGCGGGGGGGCACTGAAGCTTTCTTT; CDR3 protein: CASSLRGGTEAFF
J gene: TRBJ2-7; V gene: TRBV15; D gene: .; clone size: .; CDR3 DNA: TGTGCCACCAGCAGAGATGGGGCCAGCTCCTACGAGCAGTACTTC; CDR3 protein: CATSRDGASSYEQYF
J gene: TRBJ1-4; V gene: TRBV6-5; D gene: .; clone size: few; CDR3 DNA: TGTGCCAGCAGTCGGACAGTTAATGAAAAACTGTTTTTT; CDR3 protein: CASSRTVNEKLFF
J gene: TRBJ1-6; V gene: TRBV30; D gene: .; clone size: .; CDR3 DNA: TGTGCCTGGAGTGTATTACTTGTACAGGATAATTCACCCCTCCACTTT; CDR3 protein: CAWSVLLVQDNSPLHF
J gene: TRBJ2-7; V gene: TRBV2; D gene: .; clone size: .; CDR3 DNA: TGTGCCAGCAGTGAACGGGGCAGGGGGGACTACGAGCAGTACTTC; CDR3 protein: CASSERGRGDYEQYF
J gene: TRBJ1-2; V gene: TRBV28; D gene: TRBD1; clone size: .; CDR3 DNA: TGTGCCAGCAGTTTAAGGGGGCTTAACACCTTC; CDR3 protein: CASSLRGLNTF
J gene: TRBJ2-7; V gene: TRBV29-1; D gene: TRBD2; clone size: .; CDR3 DNA: TGCAGCGCCCGACTAGCGGGAGATGGGTACGAGCAGTACTTC; CDR3 protein: CSARLAGDGYEQYF
J gene: TRBJ2-7; V gene: TRBV28; D gene: .; clone size: .; CDR3 DNA: TGTGCCAGCAGTTTACAGCAGGGCGCCCGATACGAGCAGTACTTC; CDR3 protein: CASSLQQGARYEQYF
J gene: TRBJ1-2; V gene: TRBV15; D gene: .; clone size: .; CDR3 DNA: TGTGCCACCAGCAGAGAGGCCCCTACCAGGGATACCTATGGCTACACCTTC; CDR3 protein: CATSREAPTRDTYGYTF
J gene: TRBJ2-1; V gene: TRBV2; D gene: .; clone size: .; CDR3 DNA: TGTGCCAGCAGTGAACTTGGAGCGGACAATGAGCAGTTCTTC; CDR3 protein: CASSELGADNEQFF
J gene: TRBJ1-1; V gene: TRBV6-5; D gene: TRBD1; clone size: once; CDR3 DNA: TGTGCCAGCACTGAAACAGGGGCGGGCACTGAAGCTTTCTTT; CDR3 protein: CASTETGAGTEAFF
J gene: TRBJ2-3; V gene: TRBV5-8; D gene: TRBD2; clone size: .; CDR3 DNA: TGTGCCAGCAGCTGGGGGGGGAGGGGCACAGATACGCAGTATTTT; CDR3 protein: CASSWGGRGTDTQYF